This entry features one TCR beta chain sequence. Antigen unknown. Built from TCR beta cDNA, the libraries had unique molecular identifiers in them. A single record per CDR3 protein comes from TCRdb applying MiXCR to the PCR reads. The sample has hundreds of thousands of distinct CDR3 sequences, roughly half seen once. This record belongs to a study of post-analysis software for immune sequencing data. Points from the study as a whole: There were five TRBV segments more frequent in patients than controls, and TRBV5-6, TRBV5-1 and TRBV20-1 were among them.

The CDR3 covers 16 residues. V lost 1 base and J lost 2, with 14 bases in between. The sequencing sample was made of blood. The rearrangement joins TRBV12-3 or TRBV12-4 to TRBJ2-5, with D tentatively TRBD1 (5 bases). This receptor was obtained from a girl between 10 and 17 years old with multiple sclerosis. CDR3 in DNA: TGTGCCAGCAGTTTAGGTAGGGGCGGCCCACAAGAGACCCAGTACTTC. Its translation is CASSLGRGGPQETQYF.